This TCR beta chain stems from a study of T cell changes during pregnancy in multiple sclerosis. Clones were sequenced by immunoSEQ multiplex PCR, and TCRdb holds only the in-frame ones, with some missing. The sample holds 90,000 to 100,000 clones, approximately 92% seen once. The clonotype comes from a female donor with multiple sclerosis, enrolled in a pregnancy study. The starting material was peripheral blood, obtained in the first trimester of pregnancy.

The CDR3 nucleotides read TGTGCCACCAGCAGAGCCGGGACAGGGCCCAATGAGCAGTTCTTC. Translating gives CATSRAGTGPNEQFF. The chain is built from TRBV15 and TRBJ2-1; 9 bases align to TRBD1. The germline V gene has CDR1 LNHNV and CDR2 YYDKDF (reference sequence). With 1 base clipped from V and 6 bases from J, the junction kept 4 bases outside the gene matches. The CDR3 loop spans 15 amino acids.